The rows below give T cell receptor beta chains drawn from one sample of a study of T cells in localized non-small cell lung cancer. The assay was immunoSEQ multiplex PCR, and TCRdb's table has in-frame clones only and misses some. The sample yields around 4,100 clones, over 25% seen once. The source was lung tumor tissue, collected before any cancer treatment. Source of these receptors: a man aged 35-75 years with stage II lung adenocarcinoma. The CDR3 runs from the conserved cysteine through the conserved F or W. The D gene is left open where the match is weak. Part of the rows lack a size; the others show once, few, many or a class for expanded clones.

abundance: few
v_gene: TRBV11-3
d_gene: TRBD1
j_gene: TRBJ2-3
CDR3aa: CASSMTGVTDTQYF
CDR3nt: TGTGCCAGCAGCATGACAGGGGTCACAGATACGCAGTATTTT

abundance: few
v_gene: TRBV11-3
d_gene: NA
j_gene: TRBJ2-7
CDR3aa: CASSLDRASYEQYF
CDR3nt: TGTGCCAGCAGCTTAGACAGGGCCTCCTACGAGCAGTACTTC

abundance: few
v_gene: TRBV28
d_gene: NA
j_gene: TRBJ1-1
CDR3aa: CASRTYWNTEAFF
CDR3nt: TGTGCCAGCAGAACGTACTGGAACACTGAAGCTTTCTTT

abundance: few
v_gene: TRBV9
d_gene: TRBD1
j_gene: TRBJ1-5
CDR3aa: CAGRDRGVGQPQHF
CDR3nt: TGTGCCGGCAGGGACAGGGGGGTGGGTCAGCCCCAGCATTTT

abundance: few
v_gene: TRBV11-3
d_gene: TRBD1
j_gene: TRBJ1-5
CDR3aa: CASSPGTGGNQPQHF
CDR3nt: TGTGCCAGCAGCCCCGGGACAGGCGGCAATCAGCCCCAGCATTTT

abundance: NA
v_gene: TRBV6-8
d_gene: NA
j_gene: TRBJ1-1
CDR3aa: CASSSPGRGSLSAEAFF
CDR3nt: TGTGCCAGCAGTTCCCCCGGCAGGGGCAGTCTTAGCGCTGAAGCTTTCTTT

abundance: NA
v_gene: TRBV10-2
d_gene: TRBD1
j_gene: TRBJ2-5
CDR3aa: CASSEPPGQRQETQYF
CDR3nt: TGCGCCAGCAGTGAACCTCCGGGACAGAGACAAGAGACCCAGTACTTC

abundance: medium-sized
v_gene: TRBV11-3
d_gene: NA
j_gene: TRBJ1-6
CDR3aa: CASSSRADHNSPLHF
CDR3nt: TGTGCCAGCAGCTCCCGCGCGGATCATAATTCACCCCTCCACTTT

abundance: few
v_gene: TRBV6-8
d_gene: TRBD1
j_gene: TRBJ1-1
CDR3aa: CASSYSWTGDNTEAFF
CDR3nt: TGTGCCAGCAGTTACTCTTGGACAGGGGATAACACTGAAGCTTTCTTT

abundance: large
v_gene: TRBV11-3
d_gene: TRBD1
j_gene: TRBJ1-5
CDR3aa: CASSQKRPDRVEQPQHF
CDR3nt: TGTGCCAGCAGCCAAAAACGACCAGACAGGGTAGAACAGCCCCAGCATTTT

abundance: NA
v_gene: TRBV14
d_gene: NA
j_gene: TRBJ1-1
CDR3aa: CASSPLGAWTEAFF
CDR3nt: TGTGCCAGCAGCCCTCTCGGGGCGTGGACTGAAGCTTTCTTT

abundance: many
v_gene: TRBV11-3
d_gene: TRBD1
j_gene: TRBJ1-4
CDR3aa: CASSQIPGQGYEKLFF
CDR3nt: TGTGCCAGCAGTCAAATTCCGGGACAGGGGTATGAAAAACTGTTTTTT

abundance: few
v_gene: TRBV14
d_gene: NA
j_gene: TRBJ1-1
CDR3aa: CASSQVAGRTEAFF
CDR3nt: TGTGCCAGCAGCCAAGTCGCGGGGCGGACTGAAGCTTTCTTT

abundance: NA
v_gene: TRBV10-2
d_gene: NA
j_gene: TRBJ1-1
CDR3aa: CASSEEVGGKNTEAFF
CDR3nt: TGCGCCAGCAGTGAAGAAGTGGGGGGGAAGAACACTGAAGCTTTCTTT

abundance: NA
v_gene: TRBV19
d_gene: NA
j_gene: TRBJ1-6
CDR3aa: CASSRTANNSPLHF
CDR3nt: TGTGCCAGTAGTCGGACAGCAAATAATTCACCCCTCCACTTT

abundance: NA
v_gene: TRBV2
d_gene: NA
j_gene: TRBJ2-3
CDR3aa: CASSLDRGGPTDTQYF
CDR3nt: TGTGCCAGCAGTTTGGATCGGGGTGGCCCCACAGATACGCAGTATTTT

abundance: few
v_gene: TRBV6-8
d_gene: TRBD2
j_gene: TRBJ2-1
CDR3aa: CASSYSPSGGFNEQFF
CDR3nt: TGTGCCAGCAGTTACTCGCCTAGCGGGGGCTTCAATGAGCAGTTCTTC

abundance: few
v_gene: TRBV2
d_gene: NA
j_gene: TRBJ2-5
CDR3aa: CASGGDNKETQYF
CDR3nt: TGTGCCAGCGGGGGTGACAATAAAGAGACCCAGTACTTC

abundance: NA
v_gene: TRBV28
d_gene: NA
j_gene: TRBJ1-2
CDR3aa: CASSLQNPYGYTF
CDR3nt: TGTGCCAGCAGTTTGCAGAACCCCTATGGCTACACCTTC

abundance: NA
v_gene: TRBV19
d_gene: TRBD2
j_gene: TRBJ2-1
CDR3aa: CASRIGGGPGDEQFF
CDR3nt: TGTGCCAGTAGAATTGGCGGGGGACCAGGCGATGAGCAGTTCTTC